Listed below are T cell receptor beta chains from one sample, sequenced in a study of T cells in Graves' hyperthyroidism and ophthalmopathy. TCRdb passed the multiplex PCR reads through MiXCR, listing each CDR3 protein once. The sample includes fewer than 550,000 distinct CDR3 sequences, 15% to 19% of them seen just once. Input material: blood. These receptors originate from a woman aged 18-30 years with Graves' hyperthyroidism. Each CDR3 is given with its conserved first and last residue. The D gene is left open where the match is weak. Clone sizes are given selectively: once, few, many, or a class where the clone is expanded.

>few|.|TRBJ1-6|TRBV19
TGTGCCAGTAGCGGATTTAATTCACCCCTCCACTTT
CASSGFNSPLHF
>.|TRBD2|TRBJ2-2|TRBV7-3
TGTGCCAGCAGCTTATACCCGGCGAACGGGAGGCTGAACACCGGGGAGCTGTTTTTT
CASSLYPANGRLNTGELFF
>many|TRBD1|TRBJ2-7|TRBV7-9
TGTGCCAGCAGCCCGGGGTCGGGACAGGGATTCTACGAGCAGTACTTC
CASSPGSGQGFYEQYF
>many|TRBD1|TRBJ2-3|TRBV11-1
TGTGCCAGCAGCTCAGGGGGCGCCGCAGATACGCAGTATTTT
CASSSGGAADTQYF
>.|.|TRBJ2-7|TRBV6-7
TGTGCCAGCAGTTACCAAAACAGGGACTACGAGCAGTACTTC
CASSYQNRDYEQYF
>many|TRBD1|TRBJ2-5|TRBV3-1
TGTGCCAGCAGCCGGATAGGGGGCGGCGAGACCCAGTACTTC
CASSRIGGGETQYF
>.|TRBD2|TRBJ2-3|TRBV2
TGTGCCATGTCCGCGGATCTAGCGGGGTTCACAGATACGCAGTATTTT
CAMSADLAGFTDTQYF
>.|.|TRBJ1-5|TRBV5-1
TGCGCCAGCAGCTTGAACGTCGGAGAAAATCAGCCCCAGCATTTT
CASSLNVGENQPQHF
>many|.|TRBJ2-3|TRBV12-3/TRBV12-4
TGTGCCAGCACCCCTAGCACAGATACGCAGTATTTT
CASTPSTDTQYF
>many|TRBD2|TRBJ2-3|TRBV6-4
TGTGCCAGCAGCCAGACTAGCGGGGGCCCGGATACGCAGTATTTT
CASSQTSGGPDTQYF
>.|.|TRBJ1-2|TRBV10-3
TGTGCCATCAGCCCCGGGGGGACTAACTATGGCTTCACCTTC
CAISPGGTNYGFTF
>many|TRBD2|TRBJ2-3|TRBV6-5
TGTGCCAGCAGTTCCCACAGCGGGGGAGGTGGAGATACGCAGTATTTT
CASSSHSGGGGDTQYF
>many|.|TRBJ2-2|TRBV6-5
TGTGCCAGCAGTTACTCTCTCGTCGGGAGAGGGAACACCGGGGAGCTGTTTTTT
CASSYSLVGRGNTGELFF
>.|.|TRBJ1-4|TRBV25-1
TGTGCCAGCAGTGATAAGCGGTCTAATGAAAAACTGTTTTTT
CASSDKRSNEKLFF
>many|.|TRBJ1-1|TRBV18
TGTGCCAGCTCCGTGGGGCAGAACACTGAAGCTTTCTTT
CASSVGQNTEAFF
>.|.|TRBJ1-5|TRBV20-1
TGCAGTGCTAGCGGGTGGGCCAGGGAACATCAGCCCCAGCATTTT
CSASGWAREHQPQHF
>.|TRBD1|TRBJ1-2|TRBV6-5
TGTGCCAGCAGTTATACAGACAGGGGATCCTTCTATGGCTACACCTTC
CASSYTDRGSFYGYTF
>many|.|TRBJ1-2|TRBV12-3/TRBV12-4
TGTGCCAGCAGTTTAACCCCAGGCCTTTATGGCTACACCTTC
CASSLTPGLYGYTF
>many|TRBD2|TRBJ2-3|TRBV25-1
TGTGCCAGCAGTGGCGGGGGGACGGAAACGCAGTATTTT
CASSGGGTETQYF
>many|.|TRBJ1-5|TRBV20-1
TGCAGTGCGGCCGTTAATGGGGTAGGGCAGCCCCAGCATTTT
CSAAVNGVGQPQHF
>once|.|TRBJ1-2|TRBV11-3
TGTGCCAGCAGCTTTACCGGGGGAGCAGGCAATGGCTACACCTTC
CASSFTGGAGNGYTF
>.|.|TRBJ2-5|TRBV12-3/TRBV12-4
TGTGCCAGCAGTATTCAGGGGGGTGGCGAGACCCAGTACTTC
CASSIQGGGETQYF
>many|TRBD1|TRBJ2-5|TRBV30
TGTGCCTGGAACAGGGGTGCAGAGACCCAGTACTTC
CAWNRGAETQYF
>many|.|TRBJ2-5|TRBV2
TGTGCCAGCAGTGCTGGGGGCGCGGAGACCCAGTACTTC
CASSAGGAETQYF
>.|.|TRBJ2-7|TRBV6-1
TGTGCCAGCAGGGGGGTGGCGGGTGTAACCTACGAGCAGTACTTC
CASRGVAGVTYEQYF
>many|TRBD1|TRBJ2-7|TRBV5-8
TGTGCCAGCAGCCGGACAGGGGGAATGGAGCAGTACTTC
CASSRTGGMEQYF
>.|.|TRBJ1-5|TRBV20-1
TGCAGTGCTAGAGATCTGCGGTCCAATCAGCCCCAGCATTTT
CSARDLRSNQPQHF
>many|.|TRBJ2-5|TRBV7-7
TGTGCTAGCAGCCCGCAAAGTAAAGGGGCCTACCAAGAGACCCAGTACTTC
CASSPQSKGAYQETQYF
>many|TRBD1|TRBJ2-1|TRBV6-1
TGTGCCAGCAGTTCCTCCGGACAGGTTCTAAATGAGCAGTTCTTC
CASSSSGQVLNEQFF
>many|TRBD1|TRBJ1-2|TRBV2
TGTGCCAGCAGAGGGCAGACAGGGAGAAGTGGCTACACCTTC
CASRGQTGRSGYTF
>many|TRBD1|TRBJ1-2|TRBV6-1
TGTGCCAGCAGTGCCCTGACAGGGGTGGTGCGCTATGGCTACACCTTC
CASSALTGVVRYGYTF
>many|TRBD1|TRBJ1-6|TRBV9
TGTGCCAGCAGCGCAAGGACAGGGGATAATTCACCCCTCCACTTT
CASSARTGDNSPLHF
>many|.|TRBJ2-2|TRBV3-1
TGTGCCAGCAGCCCCCTCCTGGCGGGCACCGGGGAGCTGTTTTTT
CASSPLLAGTGELFF
>many|.|TRBJ2-5|TRBV7-3
TGTGCCAGCAGCTTAAAGCGCTCGGGACTCCAAGAGACCCAGTACTTC
CASSLKRSGLQETQYF
>many|TRBD1|TRBJ1-5|TRBV12-3/TRBV12-4
TGTGCCAGCAGTTCCCCCGGGACAGGGAGCAATCAGCCCCAGCATTTT
CASSSPGTGSNQPQHF
>many|.|TRBJ1-1|TRBV2
TGTGCCAGCAGTGGGGGGTGGGCGTCCAACACTGAAGCTTTCTTT
CASSGGWASNTEAFF